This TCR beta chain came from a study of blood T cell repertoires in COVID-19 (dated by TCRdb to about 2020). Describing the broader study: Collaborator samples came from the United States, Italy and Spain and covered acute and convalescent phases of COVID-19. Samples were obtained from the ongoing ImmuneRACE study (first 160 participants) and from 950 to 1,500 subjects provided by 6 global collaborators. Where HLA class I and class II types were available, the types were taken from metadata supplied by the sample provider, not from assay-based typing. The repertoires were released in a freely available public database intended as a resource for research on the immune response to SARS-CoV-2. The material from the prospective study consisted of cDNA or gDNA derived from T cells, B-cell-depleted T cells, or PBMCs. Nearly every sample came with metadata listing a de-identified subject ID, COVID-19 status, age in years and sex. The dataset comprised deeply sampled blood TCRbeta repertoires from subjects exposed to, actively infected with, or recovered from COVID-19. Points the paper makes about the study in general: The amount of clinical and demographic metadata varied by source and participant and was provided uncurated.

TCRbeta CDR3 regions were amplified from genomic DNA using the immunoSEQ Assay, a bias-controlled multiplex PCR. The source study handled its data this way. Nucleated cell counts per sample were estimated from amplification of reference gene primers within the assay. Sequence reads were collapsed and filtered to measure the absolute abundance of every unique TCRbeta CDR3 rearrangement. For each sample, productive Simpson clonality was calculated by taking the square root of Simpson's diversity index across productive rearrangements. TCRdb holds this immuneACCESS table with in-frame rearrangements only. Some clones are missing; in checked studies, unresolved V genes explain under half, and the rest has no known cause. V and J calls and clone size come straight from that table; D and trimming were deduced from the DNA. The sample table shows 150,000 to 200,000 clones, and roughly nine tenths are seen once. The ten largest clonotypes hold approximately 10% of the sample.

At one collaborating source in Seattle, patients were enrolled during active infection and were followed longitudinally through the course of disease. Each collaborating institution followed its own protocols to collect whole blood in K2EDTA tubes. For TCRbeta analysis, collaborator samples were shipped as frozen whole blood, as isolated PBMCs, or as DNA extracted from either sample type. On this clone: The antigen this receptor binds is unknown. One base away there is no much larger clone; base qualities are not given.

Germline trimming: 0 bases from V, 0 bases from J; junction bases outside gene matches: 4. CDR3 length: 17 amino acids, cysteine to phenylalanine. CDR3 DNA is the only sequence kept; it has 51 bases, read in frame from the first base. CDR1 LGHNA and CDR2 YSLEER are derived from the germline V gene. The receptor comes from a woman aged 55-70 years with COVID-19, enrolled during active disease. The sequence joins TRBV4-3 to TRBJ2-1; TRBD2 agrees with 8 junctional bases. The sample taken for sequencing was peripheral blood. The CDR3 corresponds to CASSQEVAGSSYNEQFF. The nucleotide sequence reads TGCGCCAGCAGCCAAGAGGTAGCGGGGAGCTCCTACAATGAGCAGTTCTTC.